What follows is one T cell receptor (beta chain) and its context. Its target is unknown. Trimming took off 6 bases at V and 5 bases at J, with 17 bases between the two ends. The CDR3 runs 15 residues. This sample is drawn from a study of T-cell memory formation after mild COVID-19. TCRdb passed the 5' RACE reads through MiXCR, listing each CDR3 protein once. This table holds about 180,000 distinct CDR3 sequences, roughly 17% found once. Study findings and constraints: Detection of some responders pre-infection suggested pre-existing cross-reactive memory T cells participated. CD4+ clones that contracted lay mainly in CM and EM; CD8+ ones lay in EMRA.

Material for sequencing was PBMCs or a T cell subset sorted from them (not recorded which). The V call is TRBV12-3 or TRBV12-4, the J call TRBJ2-1; D not resolved. The clonotype was recovered from an adult woman who had mild COVID-19 (a few samples of this study predate the infection). Cell type and time point are not known. Written as DNA, the CDR3 is TGTGCCAGCAGCCCTCAGCCGACCGCTAACAATGAGCAGTTCTTC. It translates to CASSPQPTANNEQFF.